This TCR beta chain is drawn from a study of shared clonotypes between healthy human individuals. TCRdb keeps only in-frame clones here, not all; method: immunoSEQ multiplex PCR. The data show nearly 750,000 clones, just under 75% seen once. In its sample, this clone was seen a few times. The clonotype was recovered from a woman in her 30s in good health. The sequencing input was memory CD4+ T cells sorted from blood. Subset specified: CD45RA-negative fraction.

In DNA, the CDR3 is TGTGCCTGGATTCCCGGGGGGGCCCAAGAGACCCAGTACTTC. Translation gives CAWIPGGAQETQYF. The genes are TRBV30 and TRBJ2-5; 8 nucleotides line up with TRBD2. Trimming took 4 bases from V and 1 from J; bases not matched to a gene: 5. Germline CDR1 is GTSNPN and CDR2 is SVGIG (reference sequence). This CDR3 spans 14 amino acids.